This TCR beta chain derives from a study of T cells expressing NK-cell markers. Findings of the study overall: Similarly, these clonotypes led the CD3+CD56-NKG2C+ fraction as well in a few donors.

Concerning this clonotype itself: Its antigen is undetermined.

CDR1 MNHNS and CDR2 SASEGT come from the germline V gene. CDR3 size: 15 residues. Generation of TCR beta cDNA was performed by 5'RACE template switching incorporating UMIs. For each CDR3 protein, TCRdb gives one entry from its re-call of the 5' RACE reads, without DNA. The sample is made up of about 380,000 distinct CDR3 sequences, and the top ten hold around 4.9% of it. The genes are TRBV6-1 and TRBJ1-4; TCRdb's assignment of TRBD1 cannot be checked, as there is no DNA. The sequenced sample consisted of blood T cells: a sorted CD56 or NKG2C T cell subset, CD4+ or CD8+ T cells, or bulk PBMC T cells (not recorded which). This TCR was recovered from a man aged 18 to 69 in good health. The chain's CDR3 is CASSLDPLPNEKLFF.